Following are 22 T cell receptor beta chains from one sample sequenced in a study of cytomegalovirus exposure and HLA in healthy donors. In the PCR, 60 Vbeta and 13 Jbeta primers were used. Sequenced by immunoSEQ multiplex PCR; TCRdb stores in-frame clones only, minus some. Here the sample spans about 130,000 clones, about 80% being singletons. Input material: PBMCs. These receptors were taken from a man between 35 and 55 years old in good health and CMV-seronegative.

Turning to this clone: Likely a read error: the CDR3 ends without its conserved phenylalanine or tryptophan. J is TRBJ1-4 and V is TRBV30; 9 bases are shared with TRBD1. V gave up 5 bases and J gave up 8 bases; unmatched junction bases: 3. The CDR3 runs 12 residues. Per the germline V gene, CDR1 is GTSNPN and CDR2 is SVGIG (reference sequence). CDR3 sequence reads: CAWAGTGEKLFV. CDR3 DNA: TGTGCCTGGGCCGGGACAGGGGAAAAACTGTTTGTT.

As regards this clone: This is likely a read error, given that the CDR3 carries no conserved phenylalanine or tryptophan at its end. No DNA is shown, since the ends of the CDR3 on it are uncertain; the CDR3 is the one TCRdb lists. J is TRBJ2-7 and V is TRBV5-5; the table gives TRBD1 as D, unverified against the DNA. The CDR3 sequence runs 11 residues, both termini included. Looked up from germline, CDR1 is SGHKS and CDR2 is YYEKEE (reference sequence). The CDR3 sequence: CASSSSGVTAL.

The chain employs TRBV6-5 and TRBJ1-5, with a possible D match to TRBD1 (5 bases). Per the germline V gene, CDR1 is MNHEY and CDR2 is SVGAGI. V lost 2 bases and J 6 bases, leaving 11 bases between the germline ends. The CDR3 extends over 14 amino acids. The CDR3 region is CASSYRRGGQPQHF. The CDR3 DNA reads TGTGCCAGCAGTTACAGGAGGGGCGGTCAGCCCCAGCATTTT.

The chain couples TRBV28 to TRBJ2-3, with TRBD2 identical over 8 bases. Germline CDR1 reads MDHEN; CDR2 reads SYDVKM. With V trimmed by 2 bases and J by 4 bases, 8 bases remained unmatched. The CDR3 runs 16 residues. CDR3 DNA: TGTGCCAGCAGTTTAAGCGGGAGTGTCGCGTCAGATACGCAGTATTTT. Encoded protein: CASSLSGSVASDTQYF.

V and J are TRBV6-1 and TRBJ2-5, with 16 bases aligning to TRBD2. The ends lost 3 bases at V and 7 bases at J; junction bases unmatched: 8. The CDR3 covers 17 residues. Germline V CDR1 and CDR2: MNHNS, SASEGT. The CDR3 loop reads CASSEPGLAGGPGTQYF. The DNA of the CDR3 is TGTGCCAGCAGTGAGCCGGGACTAGCGGGAGGGCCCGGGACCCAGTACTTC.

This chain uses TRBV5-1 with TRBJ1-3; D unresolved. In germline, CDR1 is SGHRS, CDR2 YFSETQ. CDR3 size: 15 residues. V lost 4 bases and J 0 bases, leaving 11 bases between the germline ends. The CDR3 region is CASSVDGGSGNTIYF. The CDR3 coding sequence is TGCGCCAGCAGCGTTGACGGCGGCTCTGGAAACACCATATATTTT.

This chain links TRBV7-2 with TRBJ1-2; 9 bases align to TRBD1. The length of the CDR3 is 20 residues. The V and J ends lost 0 bases and 8 bases, in that order; junction bases with no gene match: 22. Germline-derived CDR1 and CDR2 are SGHTA and FQGNSA. The CDR3 protein is CASSLAGTGTGLILGVGYTF. The CDR3 DNA sequence: TGTGCCAGCAGCTTAGCGGGGACCGGGACAGGGTTAATTTTGGGTGTCGGCTACACCTTC. The full variable domain, with the rest looked up from reference TRBV7-2 and TRBJ1-2, is GAGVSQSPSNKVTEKGKDVELRCDPISGHTALYWYRQSLGQGLEFLIYFQGNSAPDKSGLPSDRFSAERTGGSVSTLTIQRTQQEDSAVYLCASSLAGTGTGLILGVGYTFGSGTRLTVV.

The V and J genes are TRBV7-9 and TRBJ1-4; 7 bases fit TRBD1. Germline CDR1 is SEHNR and CDR2 is FQNEAQ (reference sequence). The length of the CDR3 is 15 residues. With V trimmed by 0 bases and J by 7 bases, 5 bases remained unmatched. This CDR3 is CASSLAQGPTEKLFF. The CDR3 DNA reads TGTGCCAGCAGCTTAGCACAGGGGCCGACTGAAAAACTGTTTTTT.

The gene calls are TRBV6-1 and TRBJ2-3; D not resolved. CDR1 and CDR2 (germline): MNHNS, SASEGT. Deletions cut 5 bases from V and 0 bases from J, with 9 bases between. The CDR3 loop spans 14 amino acids. The CDR3 here is CASSPGPSTDTQYF. The CDR3 nucleotides read TGTGCCAGCAGTCCGGGTCCTAGCACAGATACGCAGTATTTT.

Turning to this clone: One junction end does not reproduce the germline sequence, and a read error may be involved. The rearrangement links TRBV5-6 to TRBJ1-6, with a tentative D call TRBD1 (6 bases). CDR3 size: 15 residues. Germline CDR1 reads SGHDT; CDR2 reads YYEEEE. The CDR3 spells CASSPTGQTNPPLHF. CDR3 bases: TGTGCCAGCAGCCCCACCGGACAGACTAATCCACCCCTCCACTTT. The full variable domain, completed using reference TRBV5-6 and TRBJ1-6, is DAGVTQSPTHLIKTRGQQVTLRCSPKSGHDTVSWYQQALGQGPQFIFQYYEEEERQRGNFPDRFSGHQFPNYSSELNVNALLLGDSALYLCASSPTGQTNPPLHFGNGTRLTVT.

The V gene is TRBV5-4, the J gene TRBJ2-5, with D perhaps matching TRBD1 (7 bases). V lost 3 bases and J lost 1, with 10 bases in between. The V gene's germline CDR1 is SGHNT and CDR2 YYREEE (reference sequence). The CDR3 is made up of 14 amino acids. The CDR3 DNA is TGTGCCAGCAGCTGGGGGGACAGCCAAGAGACCCAGTACTTC. Protein sequence: CASSWGDSQETQYF.

V gene TRBV10-3 combines with J gene TRBJ2-3; TRBD1 matches 7 bases. CDR3 length: 16 amino acids. J lost 3 bases, V lost 0 bases, and 6 bases had no gene match. Germline values: CDR1 ENHRY, CDR2 SYGVKD. CDR3 sequence: CAISESRGTATDTQYF. CDR3 in DNA: TGTGCCATCAGTGAGTCCCGAGGGACAGCGACAGATACGCAGTATTTT.

The chain is built from TRBV5-4 and TRBJ2-7; TRBD2 agrees at 10 bases. V lost 4 bases to trimming and J lost 2 bases; unmatched junction nucleotides: 6. The CDR3 loop spans 15 amino acids. Germline-derived CDR1 and CDR2 are SGHNT and YYREEE (reference sequence). CDR3 in DNA: TGTGCCAGCAGCCATCGGACTAGCGGTACCTACGAGCAGTACTTC. Protein sequence: CASSHRTSGTYEQYF.

The J gene is TRBJ2-7, the V gene TRBV28, with 8 positions matching TRBD1. Germline CDR1 MDHEN, CDR2 SYDVKM. The CDR3 is 15 amino acids. J lost 1 base, V lost 4 bases, and 6 bases had no gene match. The CDR3 DNA is TGTGCCAGCAGTTCAACAGGGGGTCAGTCCTACGAGCAGTACTTC. Its protein is CASSSTGGQSYEQYF.

This chain connects TRBV6-1 to TRBJ2-1; 10 positions match TRBD1. The CDR3 has 15 amino acids. Germline-derived CDR1 and CDR2 are MNHNS and SASEGT. Trimming removed 7 bases from V and 7 bases from J; junction bases left unmatched: 10. CDR3 residues: CASKEAGQGTNEQFF. CDR3 sequence (DNA): TGTGCCAGCAAGGAGGCGGGACAGGGGACTAATGAGCAGTTCTTC.

The chain has TRBV2 and TRBJ2-7, with 9 bases fitting TRBD1. CDR1 and CDR2 (germline): SNHLY, FYNNEI. The CDR3 is 15 amino acids. J gave up 2 bases and V 3 bases, and 5 bases lay outside the gene matches. The CDR3 DNA reads TGTGCCAGCAGTGAGGGACAGGGCGTTCCCTACGAGCAGTACTTC. Amino acid sequence: CASSEGQGVPYEQYF.

The V call is TRBV10-3, the J call TRBJ1-5; TRBD1 matches 7 bases. Per germline, CDR1 ENHRY and CDR2 SYGVKD. V trimming: 3 bases; J trimming: 0 bases; junction bases outside the gene matches: 5. The CDR3 totals 16 residues. This CDR3 reads CAISERTGDSNQPQHF. The CDR3 DNA is TGTGCCATCAGTGAACGGACAGGAGATAGCAATCAGCCCCAGCATTTT.

This clone was observed a few times. The chain is built from TRBV28 and TRBJ1-5; D remains ambiguous. Germline V gene sequence: CDR1 MDHEN, CDR2 SYDVKM. This CDR3 is built from 15 residues. Trimming removed 1 base from V and 4 bases from J, with 11 bases in between. CDR3 protein: CASSLFGGGNQPQHF. The CDR3 DNA sequence: TGTGCCAGCAGTTTATTCGGAGGTGGGAATCAGCCCCAGCATTTT.

The V call is TRBV27, the J call TRBJ1-5, with unresolved D. The germline V and J ends were trimmed by 5 bases and 4 bases, with 21 bases remaining between them. The CDR3 contains 17 residues. CDR1 and CDR2 (germline): MNHEY, SMNVEV (reference sequence). CDR3 loop: CASSPPPVGRRNQPQHF. In DNA form, the CDR3 reads TGTGCCAGCAGTCCGCCCCCGGTCGGGAGGCGGAATCAGCCCCAGCATTTT.

The gene calls are TRBV11-1 and TRBJ2-7; TRBD2 might be the D (5 bases). This CDR3 region has 14 residues. Between the trimmed V and J ends, which lost 0 bases and 6 bases, there was a span of 12 bases. Germline loops: CDR1 SGHAT, CDR2 FQDESV (reference sequence). The CDR3 loop is CASSLAGLAGEQYF. CDR3 nucleotide sequence: TGTGCCAGCAGCTTAGCGGGTCTAGCCGGCGAGCAGTACTTC.

J is TRBJ1-5 and V is TRBV6-5, with 7 bases that match TRBD1. Germline-derived CDR1 and CDR2 are MNHEY and SVGAGI. The CDR3 is 15 residues long. After removal of 2 bases from V and 2 bases from J, the junction contained 3 bases not matched to a gene. The CDR3 is CASSYTGDGNQPQHF. The DNA of the CDR3 is TGTGCCAGCAGTTACACAGGGGACGGCAATCAGCCCCAGCATTTT.

The gene calls are TRBV7-9 and TRBJ1-4; D gene ambiguous. With 1 base removed from V and 8 bases from J, the gap between germline ends came to 11 bases. Germline-derived CDR1 and CDR2 are SEHNR and FQNEAQ (reference sequence). The CDR3 has 14 amino acids. The CDR3 DNA reads TGTGCCAGCAGCTTAGTCGGTTTCGGGGAAAAACTGTTTTTT. Translation: CASSLVGFGEKLFF.